One T cell receptor (beta chain) is described in this entry. The ends lost 5 bases at V and 5 bases at J; junction bases unmatched: 11. Germline assignment: CDR1 SGHVS and CDR2 FQNEAQ. This CDR3 has 16 residues. This sample stems from a study of T cell responses to AZD1222 COVID-19 vaccine. This table comes from immunoSEQ multiplex PCR, and its TCRdb copy is limited to in-frame clones, with some not included. The sample has about 110,000 clones, about 88% seen once. The sequence derives from an adult in good health. The chain links TRBV7-8 to TRBJ2-5; 10 positions match TRBD2. The material was peripheral blood, obtained on day 0 of AZD1222 vaccination. The CDR3 DNA follows: TGTGCCAGCAGCCCGGGTAGAGCGGGAGGGAGGGAGACCCAGTACTTC. Its protein is CASSPGRAGGRETQYF.